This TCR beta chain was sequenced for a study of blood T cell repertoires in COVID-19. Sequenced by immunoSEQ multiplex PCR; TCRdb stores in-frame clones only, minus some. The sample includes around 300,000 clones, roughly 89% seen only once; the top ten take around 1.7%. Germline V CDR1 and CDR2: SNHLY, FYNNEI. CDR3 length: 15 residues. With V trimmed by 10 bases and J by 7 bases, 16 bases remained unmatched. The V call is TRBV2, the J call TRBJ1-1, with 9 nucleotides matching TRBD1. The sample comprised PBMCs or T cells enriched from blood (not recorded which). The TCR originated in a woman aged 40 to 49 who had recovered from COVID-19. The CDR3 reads CATTWGGQGVGEAFF. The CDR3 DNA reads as TGTGCCACTACCTGGGGGGGACAGGGTGTTGGTGAAGCTTTCTTT.